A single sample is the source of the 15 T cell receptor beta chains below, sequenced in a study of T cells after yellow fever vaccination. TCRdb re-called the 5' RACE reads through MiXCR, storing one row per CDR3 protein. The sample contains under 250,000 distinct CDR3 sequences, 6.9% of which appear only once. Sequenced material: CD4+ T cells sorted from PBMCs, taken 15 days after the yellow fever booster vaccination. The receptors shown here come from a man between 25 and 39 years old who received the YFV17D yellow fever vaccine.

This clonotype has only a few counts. The CDR3 bases are TGTGCCAGCACCTCAGGGACAGGGGACTACGAGCAGTACTTC. It encodes CASTSGTGDYEQYF. The chain carries TRBV28 and TRBJ2-7, with TRBD1 identical over 10 bases. V trimming: 7 bases; J trimming: 3 bases; junction bases outside the gene matches: 6. In germline, CDR1 is MDHEN, CDR2 SYDVKM. This CDR3 comprises 14 residues.

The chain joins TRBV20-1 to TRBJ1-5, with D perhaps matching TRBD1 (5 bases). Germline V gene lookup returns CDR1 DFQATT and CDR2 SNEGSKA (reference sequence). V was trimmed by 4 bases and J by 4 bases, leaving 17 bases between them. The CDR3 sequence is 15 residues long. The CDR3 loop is CSAKWGGDMNQPQHF. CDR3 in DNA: TGCAGTGCTAAGTGGGGAGGGGATATGAATCAGCCCCAGCATTTT.

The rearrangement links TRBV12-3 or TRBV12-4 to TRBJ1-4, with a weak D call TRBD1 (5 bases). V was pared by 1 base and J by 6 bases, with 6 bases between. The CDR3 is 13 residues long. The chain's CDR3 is CASSLGQYEKLFF. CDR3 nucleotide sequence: TGTGCCAGCAGTTTAGGACAGTATGAAAAACTGTTTTTT.

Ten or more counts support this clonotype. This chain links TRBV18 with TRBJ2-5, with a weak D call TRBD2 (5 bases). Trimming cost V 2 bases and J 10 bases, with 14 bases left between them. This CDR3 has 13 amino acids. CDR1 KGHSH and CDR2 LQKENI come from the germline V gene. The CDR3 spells CASSPGGTRDQYF. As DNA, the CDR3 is TGTGCCAGCTCACCAGGAGGAACTAGGGACCAGTACTTC.

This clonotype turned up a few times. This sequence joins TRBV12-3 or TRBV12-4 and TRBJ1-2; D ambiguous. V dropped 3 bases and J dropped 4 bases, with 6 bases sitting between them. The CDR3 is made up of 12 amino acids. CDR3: CASSFGTYGYTF. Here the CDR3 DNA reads TGTGCCAGCAGTTTTGGCACCTATGGCTACACCTTC.

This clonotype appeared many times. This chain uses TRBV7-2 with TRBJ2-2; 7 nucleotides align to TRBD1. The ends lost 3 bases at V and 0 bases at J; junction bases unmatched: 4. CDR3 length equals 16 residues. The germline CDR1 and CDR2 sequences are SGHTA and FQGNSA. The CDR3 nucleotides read TGTGCCAGCAGCTTGGCCGGGACAGCGAACACCGGGGAGCTGTTTTTT. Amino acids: CASSLAGTANTGELFF.

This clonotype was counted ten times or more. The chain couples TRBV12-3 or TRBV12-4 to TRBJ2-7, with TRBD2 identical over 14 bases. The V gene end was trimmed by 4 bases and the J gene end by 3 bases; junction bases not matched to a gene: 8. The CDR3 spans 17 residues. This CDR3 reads CASSSQGLAGVGYEQYF. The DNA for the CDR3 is TGTGCCAGCAGTTCCCAGGGACTAGCGGGAGTAGGCTACGAGCAGTACTTC.

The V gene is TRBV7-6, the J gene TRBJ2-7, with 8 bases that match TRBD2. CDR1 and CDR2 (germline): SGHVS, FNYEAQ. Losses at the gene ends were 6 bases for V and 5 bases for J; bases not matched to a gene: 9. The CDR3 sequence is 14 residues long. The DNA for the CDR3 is TGTGCCAGCAGGCGTACCGGGGGGGGTGACGAGCAGTACTTC. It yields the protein CASRRTGGGDEQYF. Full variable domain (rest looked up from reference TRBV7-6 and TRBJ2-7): GAGVSQSPRYKVTKRGQDVALRCDPISGHVSLYWYRQALGQGPEFLTYFNYEAQQDKSGLPNDRFSAERPEGSISTLTIQRTEQRDSAMYRCASRRTGGGDEQYFGPGTRLTVT.

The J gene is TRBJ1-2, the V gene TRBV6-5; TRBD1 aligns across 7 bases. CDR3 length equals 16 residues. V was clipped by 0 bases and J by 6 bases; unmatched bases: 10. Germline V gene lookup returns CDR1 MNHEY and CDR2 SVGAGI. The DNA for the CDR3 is TGTGCCAGCAGTTACTCGAATTACAGGGGTGTAGATGGCTACACCTTC. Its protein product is CASSYSNYRGVDGYTF.

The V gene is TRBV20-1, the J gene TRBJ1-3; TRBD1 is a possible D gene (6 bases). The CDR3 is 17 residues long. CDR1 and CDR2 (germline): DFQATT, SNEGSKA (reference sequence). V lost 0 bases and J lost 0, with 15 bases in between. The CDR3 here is CSARDLGQFHSGNTIYF. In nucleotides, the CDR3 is TGCAGTGCTAGAGATCTTGGACAGTTTCACTCTGGAAACACCATATATTTT.

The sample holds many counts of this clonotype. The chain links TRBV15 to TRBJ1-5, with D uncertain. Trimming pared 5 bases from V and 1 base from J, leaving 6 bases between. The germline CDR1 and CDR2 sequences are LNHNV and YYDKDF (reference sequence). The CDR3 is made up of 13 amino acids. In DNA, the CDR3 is TGTGCCACCAGCGAAACAAGCAATCAGCCCCAGCATTTT. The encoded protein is CATSETSNQPQHF.

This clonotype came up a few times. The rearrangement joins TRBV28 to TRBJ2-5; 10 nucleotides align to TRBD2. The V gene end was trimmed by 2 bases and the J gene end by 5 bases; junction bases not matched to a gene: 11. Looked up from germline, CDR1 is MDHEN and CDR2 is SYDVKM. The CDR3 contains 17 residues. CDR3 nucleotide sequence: TGTGCCAGCAGTTTAGGGGCTAGCGGGAGAACGTGGGAGACCCAGTACTTC. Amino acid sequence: CASSLGASGRTWETQYF.

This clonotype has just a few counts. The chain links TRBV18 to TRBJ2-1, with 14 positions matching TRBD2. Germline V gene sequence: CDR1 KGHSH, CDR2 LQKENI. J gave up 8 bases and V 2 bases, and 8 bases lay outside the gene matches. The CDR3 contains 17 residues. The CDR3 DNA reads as TGTGCCAGCTCACCAGCGACTAGCGGGAGGGCCTGGCATGAGCAGTTCTTC. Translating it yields CASSPATSGRAWHEQFF.

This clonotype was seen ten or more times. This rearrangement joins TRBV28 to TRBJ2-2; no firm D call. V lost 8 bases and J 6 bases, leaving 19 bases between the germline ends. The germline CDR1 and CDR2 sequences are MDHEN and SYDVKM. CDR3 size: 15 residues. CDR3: CASVASDPVSGELFF. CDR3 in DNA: TGTGCCAGCGTGGCGTCGGACCCGGTCTCCGGGGAGCTGTTTTTT.

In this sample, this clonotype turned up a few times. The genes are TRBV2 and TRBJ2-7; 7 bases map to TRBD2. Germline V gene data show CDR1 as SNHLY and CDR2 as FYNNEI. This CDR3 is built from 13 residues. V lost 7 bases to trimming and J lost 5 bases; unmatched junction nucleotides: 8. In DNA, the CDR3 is TGTGCCAGCAAGGGCGGGAGAGACCACGAGCAGTACTTC. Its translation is CASKGGRDHEQYF.